A selection of T cell receptor beta chains follows, all from one sample in a study of cytomegalovirus exposure and HLA in healthy donors. The data were produced by immunoSEQ multiplex PCR, yet TCRdb's version contains in-frame clones alone and is incomplete. The sample lists under 150,000 clones, approximately 86% occurring once. The sequencing input was PBMCs. All receptors derive from a young man in good health and CMV-seropositive. Each CDR3 is given with its conserved first and last residue. Fields, in order: V gene, CDR3 protein.

TRBV18 CASRGLAGGHYEQYF
TRBV2 CASSEAGLAEQETQYF
TRBV29-1 CSPSAPFF
TRBV30 CAWSVRGLNGYTF
TRBV7-6 CASSSINPDTGELFF
TRBV9 CASSLTSGRANEQFF
TRBV30 CAWSVGRARLDVAFF
TRBV4-1 CASSHPLSQETQYF
TRBV9 CASSATGGRGQETQYF
TRBV15 CATSRETSGRVLYGETQYF
TRBV5-1 CASSRGTDYTEAFF
TRBV2 CASSGSKPGNLFF
TRBV27 CASSLAGGQPQHF
TRBV18 CASSPLAGSNTGELFF
TRBV5-1 CASRSGTGIVNEKLFF
TRBV19 CASSIVRGASGEQYF
TRBV5-1 CASSLVQRSNTEAFF
TRBV28 CASSRPGAKNIQYF
TRBV7-2 CASSLRDRDTGELFF
TRBV11-2 CASSSPRTGSYEQFF
TRBV27 CASIRSGSFPYEQYF
TRBV2 CASSTGRYNEQFF
TRBV29-1 CSVGEVYNEQFF
TRBV11-2 CASSLGGRERRGDTQYF
TRBV7-8 CASSLGTAEKLFF
TRBV6-5 CASTRRWDSNYGYTF
TRBV7-2 CASSGGAGSQPQHF
TRBV5-1 CASRLGQQETQYF
TRBV7-6 CASSSSARDRDNEQFF
TRBV7-6 CASSLLQGVLNTGELFF
TRBV5-4 CASSSTSGSGEQFF
TRBV5-1 CASSSLDWGVNTEAFF
TRBV5-6 CASSLVGSSYNSPLHF
TRBV6-6 CASNLGQGAYEQYF
TRBV27 CASSRAGQNAEAFF
TRBV5-4 CASSLAPGVRDTQYF
TRBV7-9 CASSAGGYREAFF
TRBV30 CAWTDRYSNQPQHF
TRBV27 CASSPRGLADYEQYF
TRBV30 CAWSASDWNNQPQHF
TRBV2 CASRSGTGAGNTIYF
TRBV30 CAWSRNRQETQYF
TRBV27 CASSWDRGVEKLFF